The 8 T cell receptor beta chains reported below all come from one sample, sequenced in a study of blood T cell repertoires in COVID-19. The method was immunoSEQ multiplex PCR; TCRdb's version includes in-frame clones alone and lacks a portion of them. The repertoire holds about 80,000 clones, with around 80% as singletons. The sample was peripheral blood. These receptors all stem from a human donor in a cohort sampled during active COVID-19.

The rearrangement uses TRBV5-1 and TRBJ2-7; 7 bases fit TRBD2. The J segment lost 6 bases and the V segment lost 4 bases, leaving 4 bases of the junction unmatched. The CDR3 contains 12 residues. CDR1 is SGHRS, CDR2 YFSETQ, per germline. In DNA form, the CDR3 reads TGCGCCAGCAGCCCTTCTAGCGGCGAGCAGTACTTC. It specifies CASSPSSGEQYF.

Only a few counts were recorded for this clone. V is TRBV24-1 and J is TRBJ2-7, with TRBD1 matching over 7 bases. There are 23 residues in the CDR3. CDR1 and CDR2 from the germline V gene are KGHDR and SFDVKD. V lost 7 bases, J lost 3 bases, and 35 bases stayed unmatched. This CDR3 reads CATRDRFPRYPLNTSPNFYEQYF. CDR3 sequence (DNA): TGTGCCACCAGGGACAGGTTCCCTCGATACCCCTTGAACACTTCTCCGAACTTCTACGAGCAGTACTTC.

The chain combines TRBV19 with TRBJ1-2; unclear D gene. This CDR3 has 13 amino acids. V lost 5 bases and J 7 bases, leaving 14 bases between the germline ends. The germline V gene has CDR1 LNHDA and CDR2 SQIVND (reference sequence). Here the CDR3 DNA reads TGTGCCAGTAGTGACCTCCCCGGAGGTGGCTACACCTTC. Protein: CASSDLPGGGYTF.

The V call is TRBV27, the J call TRBJ1-5; 7 bases line up with TRBD1. Per germline, CDR1 MNHEY and CDR2 SMNVEV (reference sequence). The CDR3 contains 15 residues. With 2 bases clipped from V and 2 bases from J, the junction kept 3 bases outside the gene matches. The CDR3 reads CASSLQGVGNQPQHF. The CDR3 bases are TGTGCCAGCAGTTTACAGGGGGTAGGCAATCAGCCCCAGCATTTT.

The J gene is TRBJ1-1, the V gene TRBV9, with D unresolved. Trimming left V 2 bases short and J 2 bases short, with 7 bases between. This CDR3 contains 13 residues. Germline V lookup: CDR1 SGDLS, CDR2 YYNGEE. This CDR3 is CASSVRYNTEAFF. The CDR3 DNA is TGTGCCAGCAGCGTGAGGTATAACACTGAAGCTTTCTTT.

The chain joins TRBV4-1 to TRBJ2-5, with 8 nucleotides matching TRBD2. The CDR3 spans 17 residues. V shed 0 bases and J 3 bases; nucleotides not matched to a gene: 9. Germline values: CDR1 MGHRA, CDR2 YSYEKL. The CDR3 loop is CASSQESSGVKKETQYF. CDR3 in DNA: TGCGCCAGCAGCCAAGAAAGTAGCGGGGTGAAGAAAGAGACCCAGTACTTC.

The genes are TRBV11-2 and TRBJ1-2, with TRBD1 matching over 7 bases. The germline V gene encodes CDR1 SGHAT and CDR2 FQNNGV. CDR3 length equals 15 residues. V was pared by 5 bases and J by 4 bases, with 10 bases of the junction left unmatched. The CDR3 here is CASSEQGQIPYGYTF. CDR3 sequence (DNA): TGTGCCAGCAGCGAACAGGGACAGATACCCTATGGCTACACCTTC.

The V gene is TRBV7-2, the J gene TRBJ2-5, with 10 bases fitting TRBD1. This CDR3 has 14 amino acids. The V gene's germline CDR1 is SGHTA and CDR2 FQGNSA. V gave up 8 bases and J gave up 3 bases; unmatched junction bases: 6. CDR3 loop: CASCTGTGEETQYF. For the CDR3, the DNA is TGTGCCAGCTGCACCGGGACAGGGGAAGAGACCCAGTACTTC.